This T cell receptor beta chain was profiled in a study of PD-1 blockade in classical Hodgkin lymphoma. Measured with immunoSEQ multiplex PCR; TCRdb has only the in-frame clones, and not every one. In the table there are about 39,000 clones, approximately 78% of which are singletons. This CDR3 contains 14 residues. CDR1 and CDR2 (germline): LNHDA, SQIVND (reference sequence). The germline V and J ends were trimmed by 3 bases and 4 bases, with 12 bases remaining between them. Time point indicated: cycle 4 day 1 (C4D1), after less than 7 weeks of nivolumab. All trial patients relapsed after autologous stem cell transplantation.

The origin of this receptor is a human donor with classical Hodgkin lymphoma. The specimen comprised peripheral blood mononuclear cells (PBMCs), sampled before the fourth cycle of nivolumab. The rearrangement uses TRBV19 and TRBJ1-2; the D is unclear. The CDR3 protein is CASSITPWIYGYTF. In nucleotides, the CDR3 is TGTGCCAGTAGTATTACCCCCTGGATCTATGGCTACACCTTC. The full variable domain, with the rest looked up from reference TRBV19 and TRBJ1-2, is DGGITQSPKYLFRKEGQNVTLSCEQNLNHDAMYWYRQDPGQGLRLIYYSQIVNDFQKGDIAEGYSVSREKKESFPLTVTSAQKNPTAFYLCASSITPWIYGYTFGSGTRLTVV.